These T cell receptor beta chains were read from a single sample in a study of blood T cell repertoires in COVID-19. Clones were sequenced by immunoSEQ multiplex PCR, and TCRdb holds only the in-frame ones, with some missing. The sample records roughly 150,000 clones, under 90% being singletons. Sequenced: PBMCs or T cells enriched from blood (not recorded which). All receptors derive from a man between 60 and 75 years old who had recovered from COVID-19. The CDR3 runs from the conserved cysteine through the conserved F or W. D genes are given only for firm matches. Clone sizes are given selectively: once, few, many, or a class where the clone is expanded.

V gene: TRBV19
D gene: NA
clone size: once
J gene: TRBJ2-2
CDR3 DNA: TGTGCCAGTAGTATCCCAGGGGCCCGCGGGGAGCTGTTTTTT
CDR3 protein: CASSIPGARGELFF

V gene: TRBV19
D gene: TRBD1
clone size: few
J gene: TRBJ1-3
CDR3 DNA: TGTGCCAGTAGTTCTACCGGGACAGGGTTATTGCTTCCTGGAAACACCATATATTTT
CDR3 protein: CASSSTGTGLLLPGNTIYF

V gene: TRBV28
D gene: TRBD1
clone size: NA
J gene: TRBJ2-4
CDR3 DNA: TGTGCCAGCAACAGGGGACAGGGCCAACTTCTAGCCAAAAACATTCAGTACTTC
CDR3 protein: CASNRGQGQLLAKNIQYF

V gene: TRBV11-3
D gene: NA
clone size: NA
J gene: TRBJ2-1
CDR3 DNA: TGTGCCAGCAGCTTTCGGGGATCCTACAATGAGCAGTTCTTC
CDR3 protein: CASSFRGSYNEQFF

V gene: TRBV29-1
D gene: NA
clone size: NA
J gene: TRBJ2-7
CDR3 DNA: TGCAGCGTTGAACAGGATTACTACGAGCAGTACTTC
CDR3 protein: CSVEQDYYEQYF

V gene: TRBV6-5
D gene: TRBD1
clone size: NA
J gene: TRBJ2-7
CDR3 DNA: TGTGCCAGCAGCCCGGCGGACAGGCCCTACGAGCAGTACTTC
CDR3 protein: CASSPADRPYEQYF

V gene: TRBV14
D gene: TRBD2
clone size: NA
J gene: TRBJ2-1
CDR3 DNA: TGTGCCAGCAGCCAAGAAAGGGCTAGCGGGAGGGGAAATGAGCAGTTCTTC
CDR3 protein: CASSQERASGRGNEQFF

V gene: TRBV20-1
D gene: NA
clone size: NA
J gene: TRBJ2-5
CDR3 DNA: TGCACCGGACTGCAACAAGAGACCCAGTACTTC
CDR3 protein: CTGLQQETQYF

V gene: TRBV9
D gene: TRBD1
clone size: few
J gene: TRBJ1-4
CDR3 DNA: TGTGCCAGCAGCGTAGGGACAGGGAACGGTGAAAAACTGTTTTTT
CDR3 protein: CASSVGTGNGEKLFF

V gene: TRBV10-3
D gene: NA
clone size: NA
J gene: TRBJ1-6
CDR3 DNA: TGTGCCATCAGTGAGGCCCGGGACACGTATAATTCACCCCTCCACTTT
CDR3 protein: CAISEARDTYNSPLHF

V gene: TRBV2
D gene: TRBD1
clone size: NA
J gene: TRBJ1-1
CDR3 DNA: TGTGCCAGCAGTGAAAGCGAGGGGCAGGGGGCGGCTTTCTTT
CDR3 protein: CASSESEGQGAAFF

V gene: TRBV9
D gene: TRBD1
clone size: NA
J gene: TRBJ1-2
CDR3 DNA: TGTGCCAGCAGCGTAGCTAGACAGGGAGGCTACACCTTC
CDR3 protein: CASSVARQGGYTF

V gene: TRBV5-1
D gene: TRBD2
clone size: NA
J gene: TRBJ2-7
CDR3 DNA: TGCGCCAGCAGCGTCGGTGAGCGGGAGATTCGATACGAGCAGTACTTC
CDR3 protein: CASSVGEREIRYEQYF

V gene: TRBV3-1/TRBV3-2
D gene: TRBD2
clone size: NA
J gene: TRBJ2-5
CDR3 DNA: TGTGCCAGCAGCTCGCGGGTCGCTAGCGGGGGGGCGGAGACCCAGTACTTC
CDR3 protein: CASSSRVASGGAETQYF

V gene: TRBV29-1
D gene: NA
clone size: few
J gene: TRBJ2-7
CDR3 DNA: TGCAGCGTTGCAACGGGGACCTACGAGCAGTACTTC
CDR3 protein: CSVATGTYEQYF

V gene: TRBV7-9
D gene: NA
clone size: NA
J gene: TRBJ2-7
CDR3 DNA: TGTGCCAGCAGCTTTACTAACCACGAGCAGTACTTC
CDR3 protein: CASSFTNHEQYF

V gene: TRBV4-1
D gene: NA
clone size: once
J gene: TRBJ1-4
CDR3 DNA: TGCGCCAGCAGCCAAACAAGGGGTGAAAAACTGTTTTTT
CDR3 protein: CASSQTRGEKLFF

V gene: TRBV13
D gene: TRBD2
clone size: NA
J gene: TRBJ2-3
CDR3 DNA: TGTGCCAGCAGCCCCACCGAGCGGGAGTCAGATACGCAGTATTTT
CDR3 protein: CASSPTERESDTQYF

V gene: TRBV30
D gene: NA
clone size: NA
J gene: TRBJ2-1
CDR3 DNA: TGTGCCTGGAGTGTCATGGAGGGTGGTCAGTTCTTC
CDR3 protein: CAWSVMEGGQFF

V gene: TRBV15
D gene: NA
clone size: NA
J gene: TRBJ1-3
CDR3 DNA: TGTGCCACCAGCAGAGATCGAGCAGGGCCCGTTGGAAACACCATATATTTT
CDR3 protein: CATSRDRAGPVGNTIYF

V gene: TRBV7-2
D gene: NA
clone size: few
J gene: TRBJ2-2
CDR3 DNA: TGTGCCAGCAGCCCGACAGCAAACCCGAACACCGGGGAGCTGTTTTTT
CDR3 protein: CASSPTANPNTGELFF

V gene: TRBV7-6
D gene: TRBD2
clone size: NA
J gene: TRBJ2-3
CDR3 DNA: TGTGCCAGCAGGTTCGCGGGAGAGGCGCAGTATTTT
CDR3 protein: CASRFAGEAQYF

V gene: TRBV25-1
D gene: NA
clone size: NA
J gene: TRBJ1-6
CDR3 DNA: TGTGCCAGCAGTGAAGACAGCTCGGGGGGATCTTCACCCCTCCACTTT
CDR3 protein: CASSEDSSGGSSPLHF

V gene: TRBV6-8
D gene: TRBD1
clone size: NA
J gene: TRBJ1-1
CDR3 DNA: TGTGCCAGCAGCAGGCAGAAACAGGGGGCGGGGGTTAACGGTGAAGCTTTCTTT
CDR3 protein: CASSRQKQGAGVNGEAFF

V gene: TRBV24-1
D gene: NA
clone size: NA
J gene: TRBJ2-3
CDR3 DNA: TGTGCCACCAGTGATACCGGAGACCCTAGCACAGATACGCAGTATTTT
CDR3 protein: CATSDTGDPSTDTQYF

V gene: TRBV9
D gene: TRBD2
clone size: NA
J gene: TRBJ2-7
CDR3 DNA: TGTGCCAGCACCCCTGCGGCCTCTAGCGGGACCACCTACGAGCAGTACTTC
CDR3 protein: CASTPAASSGTTYEQYF

V gene: TRBV30
D gene: NA
clone size: many
J gene: TRBJ1-2
CDR3 DNA: TGTGCCTGTTACAGGGTCTATGGCTACACCTTC
CDR3 protein: CACYRVYGYTF

V gene: TRBV6-6
D gene: TRBD1
clone size: NA
J gene: TRBJ2-7
CDR3 DNA: TGTGCCAGCAGTCGCCCCGGCCACAGGGGGAGCTCCTACGAGCAGTACTTC
CDR3 protein: CASSRPGHRGSSYEQYF

V gene: TRBV11-3
D gene: NA
clone size: NA
J gene: TRBJ2-1
CDR3 DNA: TGTGCCAGCAGCTTAGGGCCGATAGGAGTGCAGTTCTTC
CDR3 protein: CASSLGPIGVQFF

V gene: TRBV2
D gene: TRBD1
clone size: NA
J gene: TRBJ1-2
CDR3 DNA: TGTGCCAGCAGGCGACAGGGAGGAGGCTACACCTTC
CDR3 protein: CASRRQGGGYTF

V gene: TRBV5-1
D gene: TRBD2
clone size: NA
J gene: TRBJ2-3
CDR3 DNA: TGCGCCAGCAGGTTAACCGGGACTAGCGGGGCCCTAAAAGCAGATACGCAGTATTTT
CDR3 protein: CASRLTGTSGALKADTQYF

V gene: TRBV5-1
D gene: TRBD2
clone size: NA
J gene: TRBJ2-2
CDR3 DNA: TGCGCCAGCAGCTCAGGGACTAGCGGGAGACGTGGGGAGCTGTTTTTT
CDR3 protein: CASSSGTSGRRGELFF

V gene: TRBV19
D gene: TRBD1
clone size: NA
J gene: TRBJ1-5
CDR3 DNA: TGTGCCAGTAAGCAACAGGGGTCGGGCAATCAGCCCCAGCATTTT
CDR3 protein: CASKQQGSGNQPQHF

V gene: TRBV28
D gene: TRBD1
clone size: few
J gene: TRBJ1-5
CDR3 DNA: TGTGCCAGCAATAGACAGGGGGCGAACAATCAGCCCCAGCATTTT
CDR3 protein: CASNRQGANNQPQHF

V gene: TRBV19
D gene: TRBD1
clone size: NA
J gene: TRBJ1-3
CDR3 DNA: TGTGCCAGTATGGGGACAGGGGGTCTCTCTGGAAACACCATATATTTT
CDR3 protein: CASMGTGGLSGNTIYF

V gene: TRBV3-1/TRBV3-2
D gene: NA
clone size: NA
J gene: TRBJ1-6
CDR3 DNA: TGTGCCAGCAGCCCTAGAGTAGCAAATTCACCCCTCCACTTT
CDR3 protein: CASSPRVANSPLHF

V gene: TRBV6-5
D gene: NA
clone size: NA
J gene: TRBJ2-1
CDR3 DNA: TGTGCGGGGGCTAGTTGGTCGGCGTCCTACAATGAGCAGTTCTTC
CDR3 protein: CAGASWSASYNEQFF

V gene: TRBV3-1/TRBV3-2
D gene: NA
clone size: once
J gene: TRBJ2-3
CDR3 DNA: TGTGCCAGCAGCCAACTGGGCAGAACTAGCACAGATACGCAGTATTTT
CDR3 protein: CASSQLGRTSTDTQYF

V gene: TRBV5-4
D gene: NA
clone size: NA
J gene: TRBJ1-5
CDR3 DNA: TGTGCCAGCAGCTTGGGGGGGGTCTCCAATCAGCCCCAGCATTTT
CDR3 protein: CASSLGGVSNQPQHF

V gene: TRBV5-1
D gene: NA
clone size: NA
J gene: TRBJ1-2
CDR3 DNA: TGCGCCAGCAGCTTGGGGACTTGGACAGCCACTACCTATGGCTACACCTTC
CDR3 protein: CASSLGTWTATTYGYTF

V gene: TRBV9
D gene: NA
clone size: NA
J gene: TRBJ1-6
CDR3 DNA: TGTGCCAGCAGCAATCAAAATTCACCCCTCCACTTT
CDR3 protein: CASSNQNSPLHF

V gene: TRBV6-1
D gene: NA
clone size: NA
J gene: TRBJ1-1
CDR3 DNA: TGTGCCAGCAGTGAGTGGGAGGAGATGAACACTGAAGCTTTCTTT
CDR3 protein: CASSEWEEMNTEAFF

V gene: TRBV5-6
D gene: TRBD2
clone size: NA
J gene: TRBJ2-7
CDR3 DNA: TGTGCCAGCAGCTCCACAGGTTTGCTAGCGGGAACTTACTACGAGCAGTACTTC
CDR3 protein: CASSSTGLLAGTYYEQYF

V gene: TRBV27
D gene: TRBD1
clone size: NA
J gene: TRBJ1-5
CDR3 DNA: TGTGCCAGCAGTGGGGGGGGACAGGGGACTCAGCCCCAGCATTTT
CDR3 protein: CASSGGGQGTQPQHF

V gene: TRBV7-3
D gene: TRBD2
clone size: once
J gene: TRBJ2-3
CDR3 DNA: TGTGCCAGCAGCCTGTCGGGACTAGCGCTTCAGGGTAGCACAGATACGCAGTATTTT
CDR3 protein: CASSLSGLALQGSTDTQYF

V gene: TRBV7-2
D gene: TRBD1
clone size: NA
J gene: TRBJ2-7
CDR3 DNA: TGTGCCAGCAGCCCAGGACAGGGGGGAGGGTACTTC
CDR3 protein: CASSPGQGGGYF

V gene: TRBV5-1
D gene: TRBD1
clone size: NA
J gene: TRBJ1-4
CDR3 DNA: TGCGCCAGCAGCGTCGGGACAGCCGATGAAAAACTGTTTTTT
CDR3 protein: CASSVGTADEKLFF

V gene: TRBV6-1
D gene: NA
clone size: NA
J gene: TRBJ2-7
CDR3 DNA: TGTGCCAGCAGTGAAGAGGGTAGCGCCTACGAGCAGTACTTC
CDR3 protein: CASSEEGSAYEQYF

V gene: TRBV11-2
D gene: TRBD2
clone size: NA
J gene: TRBJ2-7
CDR3 DNA: TGTGCCAGCAGCCCGATAAGACTAGCTCCCTTCTCCTACGAGCAGTACTTC
CDR3 protein: CASSPIRLAPFSYEQYF

V gene: TRBV7-9
D gene: NA
clone size: NA
J gene: TRBJ2-1
CDR3 DNA: TGTGCCAGCAGCTTTGCGGGAAGGGCGAGGAATGAGCAGTTCTTC
CDR3 protein: CASSFAGRARNEQFF

V gene: TRBV5-1
D gene: NA
clone size: NA
J gene: TRBJ1-1
CDR3 DNA: TGCGCCAGCAGCACTGCGAACACTGAAGCTTTCTTT
CDR3 protein: CASSTANTEAFF

V gene: TRBV11-2
D gene: NA
clone size: NA
J gene: TRBJ1-2
CDR3 DNA: TGTGCCAGCAGCTTAACTCGCAACCATGGCTACACCTTC
CDR3 protein: CASSLTRNHGYTF

V gene: TRBV28
D gene: NA
clone size: NA
J gene: TRBJ1-2
CDR3 DNA: TGTGCCAGCAGTCCGGACAGAGGGCGGATCTATGGCTACACCTTC
CDR3 protein: CASSPDRGRIYGYTF

V gene: TRBV28
D gene: NA
clone size: few
J gene: TRBJ1-1
CDR3 DNA: TGTGCCAGCAGTGTCAGGGTTTTGAACACTGAAGCTTTCTTT
CDR3 protein: CASSVRVLNTEAFF

V gene: TRBV5-1
D gene: NA
clone size: NA
J gene: TRBJ1-4
CDR3 DNA: TGCGCCAGCCGCACGGCCTTGGAGGGTGAAAAACTGTTTTTT
CDR3 protein: CASRTALEGEKLFF

V gene: TRBV19
D gene: TRBD1
clone size: NA
J gene: TRBJ1-5
CDR3 DNA: TGTGCCAGTAGTATCGGACAGGGAGCCGAGGCCCAGCATTTT
CDR3 protein: CASSIGQGAEAQHF

V gene: TRBV3-1/TRBV3-2
D gene: TRBD2
clone size: NA
J gene: TRBJ2-7
CDR3 DNA: TGTGCCAGCAGCCGGACTAGCGGATACGAGCAGTACTTC
CDR3 protein: CASSRTSGYEQYF

V gene: TRBV28
D gene: NA
clone size: NA
J gene: TRBJ1-6
CDR3 DNA: TGTGCCAGCAGCCCTCCCCCCCCGGGTAATGATTCACCCCTCCACTTT
CDR3 protein: CASSPPPPGNDSPLHF

V gene: TRBV28
D gene: TRBD2
clone size: NA
J gene: TRBJ2-7
CDR3 DNA: TGTGCCAGCAGGGGGGGGGAGGTTAGCAGGTACTACGAGCAGTACTTC
CDR3 protein: CASRGGEVSRYYEQYF

V gene: TRBV19
D gene: NA
clone size: NA
J gene: TRBJ1-5
CDR3 DNA: TGTGCCAGTAGTCCACCTACGGGGGTTAGCAATCAGCCCCAGCATTTT
CDR3 protein: CASSPPTGVSNQPQHF